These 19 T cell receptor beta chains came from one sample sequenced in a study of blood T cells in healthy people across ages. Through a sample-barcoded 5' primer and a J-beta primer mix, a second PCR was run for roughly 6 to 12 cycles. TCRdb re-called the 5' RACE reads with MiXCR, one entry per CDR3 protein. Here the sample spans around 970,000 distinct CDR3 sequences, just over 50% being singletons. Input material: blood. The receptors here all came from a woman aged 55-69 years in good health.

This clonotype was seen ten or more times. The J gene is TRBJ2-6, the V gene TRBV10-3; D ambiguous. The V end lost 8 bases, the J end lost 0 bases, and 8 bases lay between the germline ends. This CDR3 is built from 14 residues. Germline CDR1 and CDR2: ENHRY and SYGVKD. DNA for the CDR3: TGTGCCATCCTTGATAGCTCTGGGGCCAACGTCCTGACTTTC. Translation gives CAILDSSGANVLTF.

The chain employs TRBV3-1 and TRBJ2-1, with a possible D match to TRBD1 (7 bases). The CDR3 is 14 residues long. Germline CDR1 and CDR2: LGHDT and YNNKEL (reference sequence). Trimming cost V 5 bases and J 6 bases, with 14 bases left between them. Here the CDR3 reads CASSSGGTRNEQFF. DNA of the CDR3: TGTGCCAGCAGCTCAGGGGGGACCCGCAATGAGCAGTTCTTC.

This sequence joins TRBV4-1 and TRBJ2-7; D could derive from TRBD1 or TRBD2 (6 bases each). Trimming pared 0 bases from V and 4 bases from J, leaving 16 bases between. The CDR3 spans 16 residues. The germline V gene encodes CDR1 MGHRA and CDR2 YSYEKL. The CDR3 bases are TGCGCCAGCAGCCAAGAACGGGGGCCGGTGGTATACGAGCAGTACTTC. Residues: CASSQERGPVVYEQYF.

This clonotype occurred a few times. The CDR3 DNA reads as TGCAGTGCTAGAGATTTAGGGACCTCCTACGAGCAGTACTTC. It yields the protein CSARDLGTSYEQYF. V gene TRBV20-1 combines with J gene TRBJ2-7; D may be TRBD1 or TRBD2 (5 bases each). This CDR3 comprises 14 residues. Trimming shortened V by 0 bases and J by 0 bases, and 9 bases separated the two germline ends. The germline V gene has CDR1 DFQATT and CDR2 SNEGSKA (reference sequence).

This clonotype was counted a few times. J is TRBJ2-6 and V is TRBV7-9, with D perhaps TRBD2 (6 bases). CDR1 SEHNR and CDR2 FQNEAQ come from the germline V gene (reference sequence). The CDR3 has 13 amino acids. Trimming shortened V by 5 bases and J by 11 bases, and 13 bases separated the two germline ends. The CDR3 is CASSLTGRHVLTF. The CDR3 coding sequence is TGTGCCAGCAGCCTAACCGGGAGACACGTCCTGACTTTC.

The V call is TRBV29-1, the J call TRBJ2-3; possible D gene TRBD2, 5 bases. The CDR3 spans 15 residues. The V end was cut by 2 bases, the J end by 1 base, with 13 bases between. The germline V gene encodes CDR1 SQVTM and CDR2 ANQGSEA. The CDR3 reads CSVEWRGLGTDTQYF. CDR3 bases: TGCAGCGTTGAATGGAGAGGGTTGGGCACAGATACGCAGTATTTT.

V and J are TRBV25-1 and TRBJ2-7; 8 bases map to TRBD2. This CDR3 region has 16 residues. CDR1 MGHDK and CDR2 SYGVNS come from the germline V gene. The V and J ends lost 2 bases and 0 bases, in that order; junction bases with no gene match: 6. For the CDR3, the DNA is TGTGCCAGCAGTGAAGTCCATAGCGGGATCTCCTACGAGCAGTACTTC. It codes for CASSEVHSGISYEQYF.

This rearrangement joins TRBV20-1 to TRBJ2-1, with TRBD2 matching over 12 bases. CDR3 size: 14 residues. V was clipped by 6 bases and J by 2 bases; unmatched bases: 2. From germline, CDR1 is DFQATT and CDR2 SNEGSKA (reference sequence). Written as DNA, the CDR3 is TGCAGTGCCTGGACTAGCGGGACCTACAATGAGCAGTTCTTC. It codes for CSAWTSGTYNEQFF.

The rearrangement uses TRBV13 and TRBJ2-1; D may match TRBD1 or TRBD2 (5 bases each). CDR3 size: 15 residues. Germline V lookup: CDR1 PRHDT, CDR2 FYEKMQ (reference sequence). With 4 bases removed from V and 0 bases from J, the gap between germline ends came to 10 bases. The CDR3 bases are TGTGCCAGCAGCTGGGACCCAAGCTCCTACAATGAGCAGTTCTTC. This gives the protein CASSWDPSSYNEQFF.

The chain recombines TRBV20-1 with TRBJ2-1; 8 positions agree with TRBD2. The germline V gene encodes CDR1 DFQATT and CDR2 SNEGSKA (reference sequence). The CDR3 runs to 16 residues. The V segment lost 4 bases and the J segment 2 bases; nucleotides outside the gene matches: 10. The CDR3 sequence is CSAIERELGPYNEQFF. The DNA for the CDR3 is TGCAGTGCTATCGAGCGGGAGCTGGGTCCCTACAATGAGCAGTTCTTC.

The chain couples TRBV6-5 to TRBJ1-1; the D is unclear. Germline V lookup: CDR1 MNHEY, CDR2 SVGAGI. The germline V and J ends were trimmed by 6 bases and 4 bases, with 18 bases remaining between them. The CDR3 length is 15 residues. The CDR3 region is CASRQFDGGFTEAFF. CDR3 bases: TGTGCCAGCAGACAATTTGACGGAGGTTTCACTGAAGCTTTCTTT.

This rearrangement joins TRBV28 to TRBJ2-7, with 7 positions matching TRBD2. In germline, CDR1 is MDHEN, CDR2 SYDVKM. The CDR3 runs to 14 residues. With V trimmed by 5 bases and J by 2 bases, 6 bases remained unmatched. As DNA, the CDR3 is TGTGCCAGCAGTCCTGGGGGGGACCCCTACGAGCAGTACTTC. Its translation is CASSPGGDPYEQYF.

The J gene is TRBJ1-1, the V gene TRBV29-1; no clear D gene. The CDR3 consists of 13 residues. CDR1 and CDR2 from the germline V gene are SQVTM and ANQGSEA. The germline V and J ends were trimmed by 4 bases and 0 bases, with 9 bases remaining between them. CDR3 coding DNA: TGCAGCGTTGTAATGGCTATGAACACTGAAGCTTTCTTT. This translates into CSVVMAMNTEAFF.

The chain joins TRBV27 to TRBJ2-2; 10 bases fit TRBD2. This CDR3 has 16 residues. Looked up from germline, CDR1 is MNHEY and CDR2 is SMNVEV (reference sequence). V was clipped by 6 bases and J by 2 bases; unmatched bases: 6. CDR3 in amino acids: CASSQSGRANTGELFF. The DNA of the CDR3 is TGTGCCAGCAGCCAGAGCGGGAGGGCCAACACCGGGGAGCTGTTTTTT.

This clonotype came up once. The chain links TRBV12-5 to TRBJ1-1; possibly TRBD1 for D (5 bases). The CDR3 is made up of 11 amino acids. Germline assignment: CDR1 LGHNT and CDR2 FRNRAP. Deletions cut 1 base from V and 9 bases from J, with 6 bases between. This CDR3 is CASGLGQKAFF. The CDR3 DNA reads TGTGCTAGTGGTTTGGGACAGAAAGCTTTCTTT.

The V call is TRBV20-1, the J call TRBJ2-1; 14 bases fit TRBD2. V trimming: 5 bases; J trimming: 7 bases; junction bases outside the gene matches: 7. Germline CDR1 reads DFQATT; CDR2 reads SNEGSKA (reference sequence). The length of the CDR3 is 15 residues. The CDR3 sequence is CSARPGTSGRNEQFF. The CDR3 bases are TGCAGTGCTCGTCCCGGGACTAGCGGGAGAAATGAGCAGTTCTTC.

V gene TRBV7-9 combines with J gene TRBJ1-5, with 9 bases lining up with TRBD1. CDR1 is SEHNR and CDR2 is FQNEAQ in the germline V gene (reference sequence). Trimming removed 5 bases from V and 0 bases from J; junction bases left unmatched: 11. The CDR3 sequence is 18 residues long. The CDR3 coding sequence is TGTGCCAGCAGCCGAGTGAAGGACAGGGGCTATAGCAATCAGCCCCAGCATTTT. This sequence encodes CASSRVKDRGYSNQPQHF.

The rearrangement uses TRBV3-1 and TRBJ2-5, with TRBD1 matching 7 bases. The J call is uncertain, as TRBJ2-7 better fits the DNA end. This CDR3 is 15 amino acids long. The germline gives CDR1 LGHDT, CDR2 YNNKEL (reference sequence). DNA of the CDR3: TGTGCCAGCAGCCAAGAACTCGGGACAGCCAACGAGCAGTACTTC. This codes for CASSQELGTANEQYF.

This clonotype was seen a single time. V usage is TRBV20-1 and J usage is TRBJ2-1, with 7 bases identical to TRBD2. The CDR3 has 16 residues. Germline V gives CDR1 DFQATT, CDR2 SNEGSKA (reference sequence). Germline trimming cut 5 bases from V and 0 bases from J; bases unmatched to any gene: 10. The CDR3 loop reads CSARPPGLSSYNEQFF. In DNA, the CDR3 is TGCAGTGCTCGTCCACCGGGACTAAGCTCCTACAATGAGCAGTTCTTC.